This is a list of T cell receptor beta chains from one sample in a study of cytomegalovirus exposure and HLA in healthy donors. Profiled with immunoSEQ multiplex PCR; TCRdb holds only in-frame clones, not every one. The sample records approximately 140,000 clones, around 79% being singletons. The sample comprised PBMCs. These receptors came from a human donor in good health. The CDR3 runs from the conserved cysteine through the conserved F or W. The D gene is left open where the match is weak. Clone size is not always given. Where it is, it says once, few, many or a class for expanded clones.

J gene | CDR3 length | clone size | D gene | V gene | CDR3 protein
TRBJ1-3 | 17 | . | . | TRBV7-2 | CASSLGYWAGPGNTIYF
TRBJ2-3 | 16 | few | TRBD2 | TRBV6-5 | CASSWTLAGGADTQYF
TRBJ1-5 | 14 | . | TRBD1 | TRBV6-6 | CASRHGQGNQPQHF
TRBJ2-1 | 19 | once | . | TRBV19 | CASSKRSSAGPSSYNEQFF
TRBJ2-7 | 15 | . | TRBD1 | TRBV4-3 | CASSRSTGEVNEQYF
TRBJ2-5 | 15 | . | . | TRBV28 | CASSLSGQSIETQYF
TRBJ2-5 | 14 | . | . | TRBV11-2 | CASSLGGGTETQYF
TRBJ2-6 | 15 | . | TRBD1 | TRBV27 | CASSLRGPGANVLTF
TRBJ1-6 | 13 | . | TRBD1 | TRBV7-8 | CASSTRDSSPLHF
TRBJ2-7 | 12 | . | . | TRBV2 | CASSRESYEQYF